This T cell receptor (beta chain) was documented in a study of spatial heterogeneity in lung cancer. The time point denotes: sample taken at primary tumor resection. This clonotype was counted many times. This beta chain is off target for a library built for alpha chains, so its abundance means little. This CDR3 has 15 residues. V was cut by 1 base and J by 8 bases, with 15 bases left in between. Germline CDR1 is LGHNA and CDR2 is YSLEER. Unique molecular identifiers tagged every individual TCR cDNA molecule. TCRdb reprocessed the 5' RACE reads with MiXCR, giving one entry per CDR3 protein. This table holds around 14,000 distinct CDR3 sequences, 3% to 4.5% found once.

The starting material was normal lung tissue next to the tumor, obtained at surgery. This chain connects TRBV4-3 to TRBJ2-1; D gene uncertain. The TCR sequence derives from a male donor with early-stage non-small cell lung cancer. CDR3 residues: CASSQGFSRVDEQFF. The CDR3 DNA reads TGCGCCAGCAGCCAAGGTTTCAGTCGGGTCGATGAGCAGTTCTTC.